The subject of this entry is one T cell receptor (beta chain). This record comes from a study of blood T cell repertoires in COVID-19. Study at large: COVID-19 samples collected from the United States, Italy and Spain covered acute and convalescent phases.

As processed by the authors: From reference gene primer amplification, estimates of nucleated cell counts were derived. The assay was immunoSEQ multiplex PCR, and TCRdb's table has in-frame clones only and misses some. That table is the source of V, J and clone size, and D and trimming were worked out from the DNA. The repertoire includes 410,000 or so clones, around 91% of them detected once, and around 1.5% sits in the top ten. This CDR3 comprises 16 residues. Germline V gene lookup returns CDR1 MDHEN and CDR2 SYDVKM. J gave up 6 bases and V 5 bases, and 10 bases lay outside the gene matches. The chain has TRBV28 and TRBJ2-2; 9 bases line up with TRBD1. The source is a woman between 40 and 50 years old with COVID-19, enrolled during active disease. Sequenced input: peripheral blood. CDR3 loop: CASSTPGQGRSGELFF. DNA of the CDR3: TGTGCCAGCAGTACGCCCGGACAGGGGCGGTCCGGGGAGCTGTTTTTT.